This T cell receptor (beta chain) was retrieved from a study of blood T cell repertoires in COVID-19. The CDR3 totals 19 residues. The V gene's germline CDR1 is LNHDA and CDR2 SQIVND (reference sequence). Unmatched junction bases numbered 20, after V lost 7 bases and J lost 0 bases. In the source study's methods: Amplification of reference gene primers was used by the study to estimate nucleated cell counts. The protocol was immunoSEQ multiplex PCR, while the TCRdb copy is restricted to in-frame clones and leaves out a portion. V and J calls plus clone size are reproduced from that table; the DNA served to infer D and trimming. The sample gives tens of thousands of clones, about four fifths of which show up once; roughly 6.3% is in the top ten.

This TCR was sampled from a man aged 65-85 years with COVID-19, enrolled during active disease. The chain is built from TRBV19 and TRBJ1-1; 7 nucleotides align to TRBD1. Material for sequencing was peripheral blood. CDR3: CASKVTGGGSGRMNTEAFF. In DNA form, the CDR3 reads TGTGCCAGTAAGGTAACGGGAGGGGGCTCGGGGCGGATGAACACTGAAGCTTTCTTT.